One TCR beta chain is described in this entry. The authors' processing: From reference gene primer amplification, estimates of nucleated cell counts were derived. Clones were sequenced by immunoSEQ multiplex PCR, and TCRdb holds only the in-frame ones, with some missing. V, J and clone size derive from that table, while D and trimming were established from the DNA sequence. The data show a few hundred thousand clones, about 90% seen once. CDR1 and CDR2 (germline): DFQATT, SNEGSKA (reference sequence). The ends lost 5 bases at V and 7 bases at J; junction bases unmatched: 15. CDR3 size: 15 residues. This specimen belongs to a study of blood T cell repertoires in COVID-19. Study summary: Samples of COVID-19 (acute and convalescent) were obtained from the United States, Italy and Spain. From T cells, B-cell-depleted T cells, or PBMCs came the material, which was cDNA or gDNA.

The sequenced material came from peripheral blood. This clonotype originated in a woman aged 50 to 60 who had recovered from COVID-19. V is TRBV20-1 and J is TRBJ1-2, with TRBD1 matching over 8 bases. The CDR3 sequence is CSAGGTGSRHGGYTF. For the CDR3, the DNA is TGCAGTGCTGGTGGGACAGGCTCCAGACATGGTGGCTACACCTTC.